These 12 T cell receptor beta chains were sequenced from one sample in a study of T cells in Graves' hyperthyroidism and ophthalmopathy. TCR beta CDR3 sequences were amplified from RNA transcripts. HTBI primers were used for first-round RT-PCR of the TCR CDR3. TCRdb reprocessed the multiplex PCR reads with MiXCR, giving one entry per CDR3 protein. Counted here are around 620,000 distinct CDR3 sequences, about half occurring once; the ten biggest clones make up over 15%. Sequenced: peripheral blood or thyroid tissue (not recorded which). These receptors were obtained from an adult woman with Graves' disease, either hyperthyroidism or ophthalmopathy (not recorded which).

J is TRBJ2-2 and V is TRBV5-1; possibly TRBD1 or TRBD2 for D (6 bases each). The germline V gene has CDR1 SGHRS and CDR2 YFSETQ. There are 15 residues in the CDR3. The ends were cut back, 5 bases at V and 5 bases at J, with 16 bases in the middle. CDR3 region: CASRPQGGETGELFF. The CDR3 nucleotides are TGCGCCAGCAGACCACAGGGCGGGGAAACCGGGGAGCTGTTTTTT. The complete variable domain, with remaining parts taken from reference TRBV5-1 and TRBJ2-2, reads KAGVTQTPRYLIKTRGQQVTLSCSPISGHRSVSWYQQTPGQGLQFLFEYFSETQRNKGNFPGRFSGRQFSNSRSEMNVSTLELGDSALYLCASRPQGGETGELFFGEGSRLTVL.

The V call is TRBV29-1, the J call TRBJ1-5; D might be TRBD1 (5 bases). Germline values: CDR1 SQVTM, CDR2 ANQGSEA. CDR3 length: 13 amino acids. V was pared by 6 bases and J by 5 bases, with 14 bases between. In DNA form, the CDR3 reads TGCAGCGTGGGGGGGATCGGTCATCAGCCCCAGCATTTT. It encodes CSVGGIGHQPQHF.

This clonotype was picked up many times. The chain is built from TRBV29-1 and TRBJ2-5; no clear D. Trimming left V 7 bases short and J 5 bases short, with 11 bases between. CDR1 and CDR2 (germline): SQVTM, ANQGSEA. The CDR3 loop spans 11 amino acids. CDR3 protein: CSGGVWETQYF. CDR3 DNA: TGCAGCGGTGGGGTCTGGGAGACCCAGTACTTC.

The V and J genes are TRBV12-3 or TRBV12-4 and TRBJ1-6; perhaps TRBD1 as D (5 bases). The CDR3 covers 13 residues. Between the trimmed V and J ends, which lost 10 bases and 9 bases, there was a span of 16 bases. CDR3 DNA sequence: TGTGCCACCCAGGGTCAGGGTGGTTCACCCCTCCACTTT. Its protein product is CATQGQGGSPLHF.

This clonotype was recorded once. This CDR3 is CASSSMGPTGELFF. CDR3 coding DNA: TGTGCCAGCAGCTCCATGGGACCCACCGGGGAGCTGTTTTTT. The chain combines TRBV12-3 or TRBV12-4 with TRBJ2-2; D may be TRBD1 or TRBD2 (5 bases each). The V end lost 6 bases, the J end lost 4 bases, and 12 bases lay between the germline ends. The CDR3 sequence is 14 residues long.

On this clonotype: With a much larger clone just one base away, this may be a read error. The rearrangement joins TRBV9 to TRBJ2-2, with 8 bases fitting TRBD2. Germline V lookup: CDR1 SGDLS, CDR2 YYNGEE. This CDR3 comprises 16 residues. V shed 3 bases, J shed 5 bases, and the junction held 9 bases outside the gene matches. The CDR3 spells CASSDQRAGVTGELFF. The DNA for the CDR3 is TGTGCCAGCAGCGACCAAAGAGCGGGAGTTACCGGGGAGCTGTTTTTT.

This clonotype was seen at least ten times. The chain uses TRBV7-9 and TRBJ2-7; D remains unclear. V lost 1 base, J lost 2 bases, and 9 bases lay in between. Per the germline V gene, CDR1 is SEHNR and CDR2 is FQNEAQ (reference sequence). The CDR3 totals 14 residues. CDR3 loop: CASSLEIGAYEQYF. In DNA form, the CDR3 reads TGTGCCAGCAGCTTAGAGATCGGAGCCTACGAGCAGTACTTC.

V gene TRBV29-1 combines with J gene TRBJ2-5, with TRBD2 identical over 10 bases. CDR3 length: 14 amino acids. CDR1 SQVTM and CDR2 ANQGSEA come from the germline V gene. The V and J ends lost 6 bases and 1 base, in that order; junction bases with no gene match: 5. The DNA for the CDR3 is TGCAGCGTCCTCGGGACTAGCGTCCAAGAGACCCAGTACTTC. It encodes CSVLGTSVQETQYF.

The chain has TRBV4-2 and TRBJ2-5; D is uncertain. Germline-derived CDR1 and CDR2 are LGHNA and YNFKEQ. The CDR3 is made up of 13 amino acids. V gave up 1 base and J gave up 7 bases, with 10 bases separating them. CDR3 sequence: CASSQAPAGTQYF. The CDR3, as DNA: TGTGCCAGCAGCCAAGCTCCCGCAGGGACCCAGTACTTC.

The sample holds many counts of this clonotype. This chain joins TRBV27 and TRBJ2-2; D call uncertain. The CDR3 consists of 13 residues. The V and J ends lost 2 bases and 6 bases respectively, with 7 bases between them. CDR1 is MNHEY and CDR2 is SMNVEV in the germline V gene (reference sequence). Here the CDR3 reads CASSLKRSGELFF. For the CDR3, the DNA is TGTGCCAGCAGTTTAAAGCGTTCCGGGGAGCTGTTTTTT.

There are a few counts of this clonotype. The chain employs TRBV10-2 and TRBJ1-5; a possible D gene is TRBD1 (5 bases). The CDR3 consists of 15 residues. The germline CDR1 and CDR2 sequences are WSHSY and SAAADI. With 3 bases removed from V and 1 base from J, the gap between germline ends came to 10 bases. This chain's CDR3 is CASSERGKSNQPQHF. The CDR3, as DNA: TGCGCCAGCAGTGAACGGGGCAAAAGCAATCAGCCCCAGCATTTT.

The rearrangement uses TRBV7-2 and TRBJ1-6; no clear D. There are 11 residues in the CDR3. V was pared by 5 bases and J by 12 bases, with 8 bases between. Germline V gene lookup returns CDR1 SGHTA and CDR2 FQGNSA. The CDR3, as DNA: TGTGCCAGCAGCCGTGAGGGACCCCTCCACTTT. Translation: CASSREGPLHF. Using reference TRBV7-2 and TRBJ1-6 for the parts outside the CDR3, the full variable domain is GAGVSQSPSNKVTEKGKDVELRCDPISGHTALYWYRQSLGQGLEFLIYFQGNSAPDKSGLPSDRFSAERTGGSVSTLTIQRTQQEDSAVYLCASSREGPLHFGNGTRLTVT.